The clone carrying this T cell receptor beta chain was seen only once. The sequencing template was cDNA reverse transcribed from extracted RNA. Sequencing used immunoSEQ multiplex PCR; TCRdb keeps in-frame clones, though not all of them. The repertoire holds around 30,000 clones, with 60% to 85% as singletons. This record comes from a study of CD8+ T cells in alopecia areata. Patients with alopecia areata provided lesional scalp punch biopsies as well as peripheral blood. J was trimmed by 4 bases and V by 3 bases; bases with no gene match: 5. Germline V CDR1 and CDR2: MNHEY, SMNVEV (reference sequence). CDR3 size: 16 residues.

The sequence was collected from a human donor with alopecia areata. The chain has TRBV27 and TRBJ2-6, with 8 bases matching TRBD1. Sequencing used NKG2D-low CD8+ T cells sorted from blood. In DNA form, the CDR3 reads TGTGCCAGCAGTTTGCAGGGGGCCTCGGGGGCCAACGTCCTGACTTTC. As protein: CASSLQGASGANVLTF.